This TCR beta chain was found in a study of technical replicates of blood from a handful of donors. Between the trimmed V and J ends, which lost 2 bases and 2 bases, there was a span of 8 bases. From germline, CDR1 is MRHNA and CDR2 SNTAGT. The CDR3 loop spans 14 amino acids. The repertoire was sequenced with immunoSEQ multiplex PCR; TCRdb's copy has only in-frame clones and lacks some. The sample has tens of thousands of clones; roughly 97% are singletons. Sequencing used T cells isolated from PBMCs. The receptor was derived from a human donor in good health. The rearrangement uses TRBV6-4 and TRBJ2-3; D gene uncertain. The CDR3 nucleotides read TGTGCCAGCAGTGACGGTCAGATCACAGATACGCAGTATTTT. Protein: CASSDGQITDTQYF.